The 5 T cell receptor beta chains below all came from one sample that was sequenced in a study of cytomegalovirus exposure and HLA in healthy donors (dated by TCRdb to about 2017). The receptor library was made with the immunoSEQ multiplex PCR assay. For the multiplex PCR, a mixture combining 60 forward primers for TCR Vbeta segments and 13 reverse primers for TCR Jbeta segments was used. TCRdb carries this immuneACCESS record with in-frame sequences only. Its versions omit some clonotypes, under half of them owing to an unresolved V gene in the studies checked, with the rest unexplained. This sample lists 100,000 to 150,000 clones; roughly 17% were detected once. Jointly, the top ten make up approximately 2.9% of the sample. Sequencing was performed on PBMCs. These receptors came from a female donor in good health and CMV-seropositive.

This clone was detected a few times. The V gene is TRBV28, the J gene TRBJ1-2; D perhaps matches TRBD1 (5 bases). Germline V gene sequence: CDR1 MDHEN, CDR2 SYDVKM. Trimming left V 4 bases short and J 2 bases short, with 11 bases between. This CDR3 is 14 amino acids long. CDR3: CASSSTVRNYGYTF. The CDR3 nucleotides are TGTGCCAGCAGTTCGACAGTCAGGAACTATGGCTACACCTTC.

CDR3 nucleotides: TGCGCCAGCAGCGGGGGGGGTCAGACAGTAACCTACGAGCAGTACTTC. Translation: CASSGGGQTVTYEQYF. The chain couples TRBV5-1 to TRBJ2-7, with 7 bases that match TRBD2. Germline V lookup: CDR1 SGHRS, CDR2 YFSETQ. V shed 4 bases, J shed 2 bases, and the junction held 12 bases outside the gene matches. The CDR3 totals 16 residues.

This clone was seen more than once but under ten times. This chain links TRBV30 with TRBJ1-2; TRBD1 might be the D (6 bases). The CDR3 runs to 12 residues. Germline assignment: CDR1 GTSNPN and CDR2 SVGIG (reference sequence). Deletions cut 1 base from V and 5 bases from J, with 8 bases between. Here the CDR3 reads CAWSGQGYGYTF. The CDR3 bases are TGTGCCTGGAGTGGCCAGGGGTATGGCTACACCTTC.

A few counts support this clone. The rearrangement joins TRBV30 to TRBJ2-1, with D perhaps TRBD2 (6 bases). The CDR3 totals 13 residues. CDR1 is GTSNPN, CDR2 SVGIG, per germline (reference sequence). Trimming took off 3 bases at V and 3 bases at J, with 9 bases between the two ends. This chain's CDR3 is CAWSSRGYNEQFF. In DNA, the CDR3 is TGTGCCTGGAGCTCGCGGGGCTACAATGAGCAGTTCTTC.

This chain connects TRBV15 to TRBJ2-7; 7 bases agree with TRBD2. V shed 0 bases, J shed 2 bases, and the junction held 10 bases outside the gene matches. From germline, CDR1 is LNHNV and CDR2 YYDKDF (reference sequence). This CDR3 contains 17 residues. Here the CDR3 reads CATSRDWGGVPPYEQYF. The CDR3 region has the DNA TGTGCCACCAGCAGAGATTGGGGGGGGGTTCCTCCCTACGAGCAGTACTTC.